This note documents a single TCR beta chain sequence. Its antigen is still unknown. MiXCR, run by TCRdb on the 5' RACE reads, gives a single entry per CDR3 protein. This repertoire shows some 320,000 distinct CDR3 sequences, more than 15% found once; its top ten account for about a fifth. The entry originates in a study of T-cell memory formation after mild COVID-19. Study-level background: Clustering of TCRs was largely donor specific.

Germline V gene sequence: CDR1 ENHRY, CDR2 SYGVKD. The length of the CDR3 is 15 residues. Trimming left V 0 bases short and J 3 bases short, with 9 bases between. Study-wide points: Pre-infection memory contained some responding clones, which suggested that cross-reactive memory had joined. Contracting CD8+ clones were enriched in EMRA, CD4+ mainly in CM and EM.

Sample: PBMCs or a T cell subset sorted from them (not recorded which). This TCR was recovered from a man between 18 and 29 years old who had mild COVID-19 (a few samples of this study predate the infection). Cell type and time point are not known. The chain combines TRBV10-3 with TRBJ2-1, with D unresolved. The CDR3 bases are TGTGCCATCAGTGAGTCTGACCTGGACTACAATGAGCAGTTCTTC. Translation gives CAISESDLDYNEQFF.